This entry describes one TCR beta chain. Its antigen remains unknown. The data stem from a study of T cell responses to AZD1222 COVID-19 vaccine. Overall study findings and caveats: Baseline testing showed seropositivity in only 6 or 7 AZD1222 recipients. Spike-specific TCR breadth and depth went up after people got two AZD1222 doses.

The protocol was immunoSEQ multiplex PCR, while the TCRdb copy is restricted to in-frame clones and leaves out a portion. The sample yields about 110,000 clones, 90% seen once. The CDR3 is 13 residues long. Germline lookup yields CDR1 LNHDA and CDR2 SQIVND (reference sequence). With 7 bases clipped from V and 3 bases from J, the junction kept 5 bases outside the gene matches. This chain uses TRBV19 with TRBJ2-5; 7 nucleotides align to TRBD1. The receptor was derived from an adult who received the AZD1222 COVID-19 vaccine. The sequencing here drew on peripheral blood, taken 28 days after the second AZD1222 dose. In nucleotides, the CDR3 is TGTGCCAGTAAGGGGGCAGGGGAAGAGACCCAGTACTTC. This encodes CASKGAGEETQYF.